One and the same sample provided the 29 T cell receptor beta chains below, sequenced in a study of Ad26.COV2.S vaccination and SARS-CoV-2 variants. Treatment noted: 15 to 20 received Ad26.COV2.S at low or high dose, single or two shots; five or six received placebo; per-sample allocation not given. Sampling happened 63 days after the first vaccine or placebo injection. The protocol was immunoSEQ multiplex PCR, while the TCRdb copy is restricted to in-frame clones and leaves out a portion. The table includes about 350,000 clones, around 89% detected once. Material: peripheral blood, obtained in a trial of Ad26.COV2.S vaccine versus placebo. These receptors were obtained from a person aged 18-65 years who received the Ad26.COV2.S COVID-19 vaccine or a placebo.

On this clone: The conserved closing phenylalanine or tryptophan is absent in this CDR3, likely reflecting a read error. The DNA is omitted, as the CDR3 cannot be located on it reliably, and the CDR3 follows TCRdb's listing. The gene calls are TRBV28 and TRBJ2-7; the table names TRBD1, a call not compared with the DNA. The CDR3 has 14 amino acids, counting both end residues. CDR1 MDHEN and CDR2 SYDVKM come from the germline V gene. CDR3 residues: CASSEGTDRGRVDL.

This clone was picked up one time. The chain recombines TRBV18 with TRBJ1-2, with 11 nucleotides matching TRBD1. V lost 3 bases and J lost 3; bases outside the gene matches: 3. CDR1 is KGHSH, CDR2 LQKENI, per germline. This CDR3 region has 15 residues. CDR3 nucleotides: TGTGCCAGCTCACCCGGGACAGGGGGACACTATGGCTACACCTTC. It is translated as CASSPGTGGHYGYTF. Using reference TRBV18 and TRBJ1-2 for the parts outside the CDR3, the full variable domain is NAGVMQNPRHLVRRRGQEARLRCSPMKGHSHVYWYRQLPEEGLKFMVYLQKENIIDESGMPKERFSAEFPKEGPSILRIQQVVRGDSAAYFCASSPGTGGHYGYTFGSGTRLTVV.

DNA of the CDR3: TGTGCCTGGGACCGCCTCCGGAACACTGAAGCTTTCTTT. It encodes CAWDRLRNTEAFF. The V and J genes are TRBV30 and TRBJ1-1; D gene unclear. The germline V and J ends were trimmed by 5 bases and 1 base, with 11 bases remaining between them. This CDR3 has 13 residues. Germline assignment: CDR1 GTSNPN and CDR2 SVGIG (reference sequence).

J is TRBJ2-3 and V is TRBV29-1; D is uncertain. V lost 6 bases to trimming and J lost 5 bases, with 15 bases between them. The CDR3 runs to 13 residues. CDR1 and CDR2 (germline): SQVTM, ANQGSEA. This CDR3 reads CSVFFWSLDTQYF. The CDR3 DNA sequence: TGCAGCGTCTTTTTCTGGAGTTTAGATACGCAGTATTTT.

This chain connects TRBV5-1 to TRBJ2-2, with a tentative D call TRBD1 (5 bases). Per the germline V gene, CDR1 is SGHRS and CDR2 is YFSETQ. This CDR3 contains 15 residues. Trimming shortened V by 2 bases and J by 2 bases, and 10 bases separated the two germline ends. The CDR3 region has the DNA TGCGCCAGCAGCTTCCAGGGCGATAACACCGGGGAGCTGTTTTTT. Encoded protein: CASSFQGDNTGELFF.

The chain recombines TRBV28 with TRBJ2-7; TRBD1 agrees at 7 bases. The CDR3 has 16 amino acids. Losses at the gene ends were 1 base for V and 2 bases for J; bases not matched to a gene: 8. The germline gives CDR1 MDHEN, CDR2 SYDVKM. This CDR3 is CASSLFSGTVPYEQYF. CDR3 coding DNA: TGTGCCAGCAGTTTATTTTCCGGGACAGTGCCCTACGAGCAGTACTTC.

The gene calls are TRBV4-2 and TRBJ2-7; a possible D gene is TRBD2 (5 bases). Germline CDR1 reads LGHNA; CDR2 reads YNFKEQ. V was shortened by 0 bases and J by 5 bases, with 17 bases between the two germline ends. This CDR3 has 16 residues. The CDR3 sequence: CASSQDRGVLGNEQYF. The CDR3 coding sequence is TGTGCCAGCAGCCAAGATCGGGGTGTCTTGGGGAACGAGCAGTACTTC.

This clone was counted between two and nine times. This chain joins TRBV2 and TRBJ1-1; 7 nucleotides line up with TRBD1. Germline V gene sequence: CDR1 SNHLY, CDR2 FYNNEI. This CDR3 spans 15 amino acids. The V segment lost 3 bases and the J segment 12 bases; nucleotides outside the gene matches: 16. CDR3 region: CASSEQGGMSLMTFF. CDR3 in DNA: TGTGCCAGCAGTGAGCAGGGGGGAATGTCACTTATGACTTTCTTT.

CDR3 nucleotides: TGTGCCAGCAGCCGCCGGACCTACGAGCAGTACTTC. It encodes CASSRRTYEQYF. J is TRBJ2-7 and V is TRBV6-2 or TRBV6-3; D unclear. Germline lookup yields CDR1 MNHEY and CDR2 SVGEGT. Trimming took 6 bases from V and 2 from J, leaving 8 bases between them. CDR3 size: 12 residues.

The chain employs TRBV5-1 and TRBJ2-7, with 7 nucleotides matching TRBD2. After removal of 4 bases from V and 2 bases from J, the junction contained 9 bases not matched to a gene. The CDR3 runs 15 residues. Germline CDR1 reads SGHRS; CDR2 reads YFSETQ. The CDR3 is CASSPGTKEPYEQYF. In DNA form, the CDR3 reads TGCGCCAGCAGCCCGGGGACTAAGGAGCCCTACGAGCAGTACTTC.

V is TRBV7-9 and J is TRBJ1-2, with D possibly TRBD1 on 5 matching bases. Germline CDR1 reads SEHNR; CDR2 reads FQNEAQ (reference sequence). The ends were cut back, 8 bases at V and 3 bases at J, with 10 bases in the middle. The CDR3 length is 12 residues. CDR3 region: CASGSGYYGYTF. For the CDR3, the DNA is TGTGCCAGCGGGTCAGGGTACTATGGCTACACCTTC.

V usage is TRBV5-5 and J usage is TRBJ1-2; TRBD1 might be the D (6 bases). The CDR3 has 13 amino acids. V was trimmed by 2 bases and J by 4 bases, leaving 9 bases between them. Germline loops: CDR1 SGHKS, CDR2 YYEKEE (reference sequence). The CDR3 loop reads CASSLTGSYGYTF. In DNA, the CDR3 is TGTGCCAGCAGCTTAACAGGGAGCTATGGCTACACCTTC. The entire variable domain, with the rest obtained from reference TRBV5-5 and TRBJ1-2, is as follows: DAGVTQSPTHLIKTRGQQVTLRCSPISGHKSVSWYQQVLGQGPQFIFQYYEKEERGRGNFPDRFSARQFPNYSSELNVNALLLGDSALYLCASSLTGSYGYTFGSGTRLTVV.

The table lists this clone with a few counts. J is TRBJ1-6 and V is TRBV27; a possible D gene is TRBD1 (5 bases). The CDR3 has 17 residues. Per germline, CDR1 MNHEY and CDR2 SMNVEV (reference sequence). V was clipped by 0 bases and J by 0 bases, with 9 bases between them. The CDR3 sequence is CASSLSGPSSYNSPLHF. CDR3 sequence (DNA): TGTGCCAGCAGTTTATCGGGGCCTAGCTCCTATAATTCACCCCTCCACTTT.

The gene calls are TRBV10-3 and TRBJ1-2; 9 nucleotides match TRBD1. J gave up 7 bases and V 3 bases, and 15 bases lay outside the gene matches. The CDR3 contains 17 residues. Germline V gives CDR1 ENHRY, CDR2 SYGVKD. CDR3 amino acids: CAISDIVGTGSRGGYTF. Written as DNA, the CDR3 is TGTGCCATCAGTGACATCGTGGGGACAGGGTCTAGAGGTGGCTACACCTTC.

The chain joins TRBV28 to TRBJ2-6; D is tentatively TRBD1 or TRBD2 (6 bases each). Trimming left V 7 bases short and J 3 bases short, with 19 bases between. From germline, CDR1 is MDHEN and CDR2 SYDVKM. The CDR3 has 17 residues. DNA of the CDR3: TGTGCCAGCACCCTGTGGGGGGCCAGAGGTGGGGCCAACGTCCTGACTTTC. Translating it yields CASTLWGARGGANVLTF.

This rearrangement joins TRBV30 to TRBJ1-2, with D perhaps matching TRBD1 (5 bases). The ends were cut back, 5 bases at V and 4 bases at J, with 14 bases in the middle. Germline assignment: CDR1 GTSNPN and CDR2 SVGIG (reference sequence). CDR3 length equals 13 residues. CDR3: CAWSNRGTYGYTF. For the CDR3, the DNA is TGTGCCTGGTCAAACCGGGGGACCTATGGCTACACCTTC. Based on the CDR3 plus reference TRBV30 and TRBJ1-2, the full variable domain is SQTIHQWPATLVQPVGSPLSLECTVEGTSNPNLYWYRQAAGRGLQLLFYSVGIGQISSEVPQNLSASRPQDRQFILSSKKLLLSDSGFYLCAWSNRGTYGYTFGSGTRLTVV.

The V call is TRBV27, the J call TRBJ2-1; tentatively, D is TRBD2 (5 bases). The V end lost 5 bases, the J end lost 0 bases, and 17 bases lay between the germline ends. The CDR3 is made up of 17 amino acids. Per the germline V gene, CDR1 is MNHEY and CDR2 is SMNVEV (reference sequence). CDR3 amino acids: CASSSYFAGSSYNEQFF. In nucleotides, the CDR3 is TGTGCCAGCAGTAGCTACTTTGCGGGCAGCTCCTACAATGAGCAGTTCTTC.

The chain joins TRBV28 to TRBJ1-1, with a weak D call TRBD1 (5 bases). CDR1 and CDR2 from the germline V gene are MDHEN and SYDVKM. With 7 bases removed from V and 4 bases from J, the gap between germline ends came to 13 bases. The CDR3 is 13 residues long. This CDR3 reads CASTLGETTEAFF. For the CDR3, the DNA is TGTGCCAGCACCTTGGGGGAAACCACTGAAGCTTTCTTT.

V and J are TRBV28 and TRBJ1-6; TRBD1 matches at 7 bases. Germline V gene lookup returns CDR1 MDHEN and CDR2 SYDVKM. The CDR3 runs 13 residues. Trimming cost V 6 bases and J 18 bases; bases outside gene matches: 14. CDR3 DNA: TGTGCCAGCAGCTACGATCAGGACAGGTTCCACCACTTT. Its translation: CASSYDQDRFHHF.

This sequence joins TRBV30 and TRBJ1-1; 7 bases map to TRBD1. The J segment lost 0 bases and the V segment lost 3 bases, leaving 1 base of the junction unmatched. The CDR3 loop spans 13 amino acids. Germline-derived CDR1 and CDR2 are GTSNPN and SVGIG (reference sequence). CDR3 sequence (DNA): TGTGCCTGGAGGGGACAGTTGAACACTGAAGCTTTCTTT. Translation gives CAWRGQLNTEAFF.

The chain links TRBV7-3 to TRBJ1-1, with 7 positions matching TRBD1. Germline assignment: CDR1 SGHTA and CDR2 FQGTGA. CDR3 length: 13 amino acids. After removal of 3 bases from V and 3 bases from J, the junction contained 1 base not matched to a gene. For the CDR3, the DNA is TGTGCCAGCAGCTTCGACAGGGACACTGAAGCTTTCTTT. Translated, it gives CASSFDRDTEAFF.

The gene calls are TRBV29-1 and TRBJ1-3; D is uncertain. The CDR3 covers 13 residues. V dropped 4 bases and J dropped 4 bases, with 11 bases sitting between them. The V gene's germline CDR1 is SQVTM and CDR2 ANQGSEA. Here the CDR3 DNA reads TGCAGCGTTGCCGGGATGCAGGGAAACACCATATATTTT. Translated, it gives CSVAGMQGNTIYF.

This rearrangement joins TRBV9 to TRBJ2-3; 9 positions match TRBD2. V shed 3 bases and J 4 bases; nucleotides not matched to a gene: 6. CDR1 and CDR2 from the germline V gene are SGDLS and YYNGEE. The CDR3 runs to 15 residues. CDR3 nucleotides: TGTGCCAGCAGCGCCCCTAGCGGGGTATCAGATACGCAGTATTTT. Translation: CASSAPSGVSDTQYF.

This rearrangement joins TRBV6-5 to TRBJ2-4, with D maybe TRBD1 (6 bases). The CDR3 sequence is 16 residues long. V shed 0 bases and J shed 9 bases, with 18 bases lying between them. CDR1 MNHEY and CDR2 SVGAGI come from the germline V gene. CDR3 sequence: CASSYSGTGPKSIQYF. In DNA, the CDR3 is TGTGCCAGCAGTTACTCTGGAACAGGGCCCAAGAGCATTCAGTACTTC.

The chain couples TRBV7-9 to TRBJ1-5; 9 bases line up with TRBD1. The CDR3 totals 14 residues. The germline gives CDR1 SEHNR, CDR2 FQNEAQ (reference sequence). Unmatched junction bases numbered 2, after V lost 1 base and J lost 7 bases. The CDR3 region is CASSLGTGVQPQHF. In nucleotides, the CDR3 is TGTGCCAGCAGCTTAGGGACAGGGGTACAGCCCCAGCATTTT.

The chain has TRBV28 and TRBJ1-2; D perhaps matches TRBD1 (6 bases). V was cut by 1 base and J by 6 bases, with 9 bases left in between. The CDR3 is made up of 13 amino acids. Germline CDR1 MDHEN, CDR2 SYDVKM. CDR3 DNA: TGTGCCAGCAGTTTATCAGGGGACCATGGCTACACCTTC. Protein sequence: CASSLSGDHGYTF.

Here the CDR3 DNA reads TGTGCCAGCAGTGATTTCGGGACGGGGAGAGTGAAAAAACTGTTTTTT. Protein: CASSDFGTGRVKKLFF. The chain combines TRBV25-1 with TRBJ1-4; maybe TRBD1 (5 bases). CDR3 size: 16 residues. Trimming cost V 3 bases and J 9 bases, with 20 bases left between them. CDR1 is MGHDK, CDR2 SYGVNS, per germline.

V is TRBV14 and J is TRBJ2-5; unclear D gene. The V and J ends lost 0 bases and 1 base respectively, with 12 bases between them. Looked up from germline, CDR1 is SGHDN and CDR2 is FVKESK. This CDR3 is built from 16 residues. The CDR3 sequence is CASSQDLGQLQETQYF. The CDR3 nucleotides are TGTGCCAGCAGCCAAGATTTGGGCCAGCTCCAAGAGACCCAGTACTTC. Full variable domain (missing parts from reference TRBV14 and TRBJ2-5): EAGVTQFPSHSVIEKGQTVTLRCDPISGHDNLYWYRRVMGKEIKFLLHFVKESKQDESGMPNNRFLAERTGGTYSTLKVQPAELEDSGVYFCASSQDLGQLQETQYFGPGTRLLVL.

The chain uses TRBV4-3 and TRBJ1-1, with a possible D match to TRBD1 (6 bases). The V gene lost 1 base and the J gene lost 0 bases, with 12 bases spanning the gap. Germline CDR1 LGHNA, CDR2 YSLEER. CDR3 size: 16 residues. CDR3 loop: CASSQGGGTLNTEAFF. CDR3 DNA sequence: TGCGCCAGCAGCCAAGGAGGGGGGACATTGAACACTGAAGCTTTCTTT.